Sequencing of this TCR beta chain was carried out in a study of chemoradiotherapy in HPV16-positive cancers. Study findings and constraints: Candidate HPV-specific clones and E7-related TCR motifs grew in tumor during treatment.

Libraries were prepared by immunoSEQ multiplex PCR; TCRdb keeps only in-frame clonotypes and omits some of them. The data show 25,000 to 40,000 clones, 70% to 90% seen once. Trimming stripped 0 bases from V and 0 bases from J, with 12 bases between. Germline V CDR1 and CDR2: MNHNY, SVGAGI (reference sequence). The CDR3 loop spans 16 amino acids. Samples were taken several times over chemoradiotherapy. This clone was recorded a few times. Its antigen is not known. The TCR comes from a human donor with HPV-associated anogenital cancer. The input for sequencing was blood, taken from a patient who underwent chemoradiotherapy. The chain combines TRBV6-6 with TRBJ2-7; the D is unclear. As DNA, the CDR3 is TGTGCCAGCAGTTACTCGCTTTACGGAAGCTCCTACGAGCAGTACTTC. Amino acid sequence: CASSYSLYGSSYEQYF.